This T cell receptor (beta chain) was obtained from a study of T cell changes during pregnancy in multiple sclerosis. This clone was detected only a few times. The length of the CDR3 is 14 residues. Germline assignment: CDR1 MGHRA and CDR2 YSYEKL. V lost 4 bases to trimming and J lost 4 bases, with 13 bases between them. Here immunoSEQ multiplex PCR was the method, and the copy in TCRdb shows in-frame clones only, minus some. This sample has tens of thousands of clones, with approximately 94% found just once. The material was peripheral blood, obtained in the third trimester of pregnancy. The V and J genes are TRBV4-1 and TRBJ1-1; D is unclear. The sequence was obtained from a female donor with multiple sclerosis, enrolled in a pregnancy study. CDR3 residues: CASSLIGGVTEAFF. For the CDR3, the DNA is TGCGCCAGCAGCCTAATCGGCGGGGTCACTGAAGCTTTCTTT.